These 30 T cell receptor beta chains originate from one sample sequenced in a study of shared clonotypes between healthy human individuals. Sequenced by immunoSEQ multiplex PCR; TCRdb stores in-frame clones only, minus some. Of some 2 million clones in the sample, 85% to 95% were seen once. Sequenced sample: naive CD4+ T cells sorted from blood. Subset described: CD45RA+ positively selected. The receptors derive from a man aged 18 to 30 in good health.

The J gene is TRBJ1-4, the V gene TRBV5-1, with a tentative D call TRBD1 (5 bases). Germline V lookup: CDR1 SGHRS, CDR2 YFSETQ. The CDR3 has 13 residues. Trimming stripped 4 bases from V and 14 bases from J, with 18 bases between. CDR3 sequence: CASSIPRGPVLFF. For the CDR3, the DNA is TGCGCCAGCAGCATCCCCCGGGGACCAGTTCTGTTTTTT.

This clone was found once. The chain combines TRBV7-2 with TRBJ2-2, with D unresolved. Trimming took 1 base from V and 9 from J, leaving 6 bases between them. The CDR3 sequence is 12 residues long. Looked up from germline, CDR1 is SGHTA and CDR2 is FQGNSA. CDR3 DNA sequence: TGTGCCAGCAGCTTAGGTTTCCGGGAGCTGTTTTTT. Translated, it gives CASSLGFRELFF.

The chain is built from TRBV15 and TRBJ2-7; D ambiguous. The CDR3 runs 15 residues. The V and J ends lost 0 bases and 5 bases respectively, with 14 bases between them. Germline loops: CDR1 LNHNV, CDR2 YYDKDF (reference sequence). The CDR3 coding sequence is TGTGCCACCAGCAGAGATAGTGTGGTAGGCCACGAGCAGTACTTC. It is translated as CATSRDSVVGHEQYF.

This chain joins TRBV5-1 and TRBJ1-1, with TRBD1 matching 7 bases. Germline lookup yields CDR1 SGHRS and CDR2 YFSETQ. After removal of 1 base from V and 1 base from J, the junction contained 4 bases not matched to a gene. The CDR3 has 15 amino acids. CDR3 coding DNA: TGCGCCAGCAGCTTGACAGGGGATAAGAACACTGAAGCTTTCTTT. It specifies CASSLTGDKNTEAFF.

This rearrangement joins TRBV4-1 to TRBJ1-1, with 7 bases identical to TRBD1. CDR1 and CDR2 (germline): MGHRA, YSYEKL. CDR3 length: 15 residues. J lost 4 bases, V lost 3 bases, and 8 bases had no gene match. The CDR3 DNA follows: TGCGCCAGCAGCCAGGCGACAGGGCTTAGCACTGAAGCTTTCTTT. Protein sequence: CASSQATGLSTEAFF.

DNA of the CDR3: TGTGCCAGCAGCTCGGGACTAGCGGGAGAGACCCAGTACTTC. Encoded protein: CASSSGLAGETQYF. The chain combines TRBV5-6 with TRBJ2-5, with 12 nucleotides matching TRBD2. J was trimmed by 4 bases and V by 3 bases; bases with no gene match: 1. This CDR3 has 14 amino acids. The germline gives CDR1 SGHDT, CDR2 YYEEEE.

CDR3 in DNA: TGTGCCAGCAGTCCGTCCGGCGGGAGTCCCGTCGAGCAGTACTTC. Protein product: CASSPSGGSPVEQYF. The J gene is TRBJ2-7, the V gene TRBV27; TRBD2 matches 7 bases. There are 15 residues in the CDR3. Trimming took 5 bases from V and 6 from J; bases not matched to a gene: 13. Germline V gene sequence: CDR1 MNHEY, CDR2 SMNVEV (reference sequence).

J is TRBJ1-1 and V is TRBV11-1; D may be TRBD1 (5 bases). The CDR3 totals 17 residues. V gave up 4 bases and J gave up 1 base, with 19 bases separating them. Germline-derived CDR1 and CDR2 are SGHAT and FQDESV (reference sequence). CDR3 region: CASSSADVRGGNTEAFF. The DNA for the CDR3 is TGTGCCAGCAGCTCGGCGGATGTTCGGGGGGGGAACACTGAAGCTTTCTTT.

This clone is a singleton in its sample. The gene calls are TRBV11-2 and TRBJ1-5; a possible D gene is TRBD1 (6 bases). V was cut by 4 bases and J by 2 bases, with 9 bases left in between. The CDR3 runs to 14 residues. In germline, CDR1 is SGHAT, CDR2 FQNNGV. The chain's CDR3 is CASSSDSGNQPQHF. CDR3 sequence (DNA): TGTGCCAGCAGCTCGGACAGCGGCAATCAGCCCCAGCATTTT.

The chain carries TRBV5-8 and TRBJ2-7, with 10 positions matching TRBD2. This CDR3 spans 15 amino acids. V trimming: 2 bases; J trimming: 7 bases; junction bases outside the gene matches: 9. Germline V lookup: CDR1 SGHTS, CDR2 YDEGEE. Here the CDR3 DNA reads TGTGCCAGCAGCTTCTCCGGACTAGCGGTCTTTGAGCAGTACTTC. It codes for CASSFSGLAVFEQYF. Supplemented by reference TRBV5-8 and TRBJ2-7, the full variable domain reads EAGVTQSPTHLIKTRGQQATLRCSPISGHTSVYWYQQALGLGLQFLLWYDEGEERNRGNFPPRFSGRQFPNYSSELNVNALELEDSALYLCASSFSGLAVFEQYFGPGTRLTVT.

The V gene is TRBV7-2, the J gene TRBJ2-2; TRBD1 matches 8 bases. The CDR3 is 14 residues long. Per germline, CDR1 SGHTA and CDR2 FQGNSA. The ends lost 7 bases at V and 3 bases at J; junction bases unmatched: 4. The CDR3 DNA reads TGTGCCAGCAAAATACAGGGGGACACCGGGGAGCTGTTTTTT. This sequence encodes CASKIQGDTGELFF.

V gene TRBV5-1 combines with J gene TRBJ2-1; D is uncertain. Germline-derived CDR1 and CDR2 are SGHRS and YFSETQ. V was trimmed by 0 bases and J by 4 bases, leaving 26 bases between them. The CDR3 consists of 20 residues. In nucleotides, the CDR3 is TGCGCCAGCAGCTTGGAAGTTTCTGCTTCCGTTAGGGCCTCATACAATGAGCAGTTCTTC. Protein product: CASSLEVSASVRASYNEQFF.

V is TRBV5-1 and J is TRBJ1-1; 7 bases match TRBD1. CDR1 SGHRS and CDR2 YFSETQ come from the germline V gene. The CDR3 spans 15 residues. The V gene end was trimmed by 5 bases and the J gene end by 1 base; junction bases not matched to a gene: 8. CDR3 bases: TGCGCCAGCAGTACCCGCCGACAGGGGAACACTGAAGCTTTCTTT. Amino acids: CASSTRRQGNTEAFF.

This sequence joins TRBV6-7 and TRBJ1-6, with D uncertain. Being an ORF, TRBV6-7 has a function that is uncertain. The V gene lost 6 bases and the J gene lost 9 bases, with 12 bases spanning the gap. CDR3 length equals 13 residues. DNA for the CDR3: TGTGCCAGCAGCCACTCGGCTAGTTCACCCCTCCACTTT. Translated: CASSHSASSPLHF.

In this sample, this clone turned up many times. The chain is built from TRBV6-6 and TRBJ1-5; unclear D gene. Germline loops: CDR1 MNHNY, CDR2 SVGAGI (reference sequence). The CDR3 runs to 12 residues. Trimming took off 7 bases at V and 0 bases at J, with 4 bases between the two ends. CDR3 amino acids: CASTHSNQPQHF. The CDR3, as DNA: TGTGCCAGCACCCATAGCAATCAGCCCCAGCATTTT.

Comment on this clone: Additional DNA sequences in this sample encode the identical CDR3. The CDR3 sequence is CAWSSTYEQYF. In DNA, the CDR3 is TGTGCCTGGAGCAGCACCTACGAGCAGTACTTC. This chain links TRBV30 with TRBJ2-7; D not resolved. This CDR3 has 11 amino acids. Trimming cost V 3 bases and J 2 bases, with 5 bases left between them. The V gene's germline CDR1 is GTSNPN and CDR2 SVGIG (reference sequence). The whole variable domain, remainder taken from reference TRBV30 and TRBJ2-7, is SQTIHQWPATLVQPVGSPLSLECTVEGTSNPNLYWYRQAAGRGLQLLFYSVGIGQISSEVPQNLSASRPQDRQFILSSKKLLLSDSGFYLCAWSSTYEQYFGPGTRLTVT.

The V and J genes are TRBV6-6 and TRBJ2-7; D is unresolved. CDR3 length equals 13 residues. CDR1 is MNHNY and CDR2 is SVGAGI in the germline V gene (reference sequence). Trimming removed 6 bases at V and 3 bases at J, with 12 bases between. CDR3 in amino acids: CASSSGRLYEQYF. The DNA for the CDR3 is TGTGCCAGCAGCTCCGGACGTCTCTACGAGCAGTACTTC.

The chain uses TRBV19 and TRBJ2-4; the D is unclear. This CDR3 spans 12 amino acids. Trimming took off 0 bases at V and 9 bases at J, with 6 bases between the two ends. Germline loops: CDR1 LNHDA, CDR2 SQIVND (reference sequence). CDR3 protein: CASSIDGGIQYF. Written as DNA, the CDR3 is TGTGCCAGTAGTATAGATGGTGGCATTCAGTACTTC. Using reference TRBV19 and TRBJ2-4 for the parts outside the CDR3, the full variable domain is DGGITQSPKYLFRKEGQNVTLSCEQNLNHDAMYWYRQDPGQGLRLIYYSQIVNDFQKGDIAEGYSVSREKKESFPLTVTSAQKNPTAFYLCASSIDGGIQYFGAGTRLSVL.

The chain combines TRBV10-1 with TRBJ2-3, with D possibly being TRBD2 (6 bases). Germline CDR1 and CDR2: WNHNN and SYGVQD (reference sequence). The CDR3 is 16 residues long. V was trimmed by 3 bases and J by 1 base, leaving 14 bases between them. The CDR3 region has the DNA TGCGCCAGCAGTGACCGACGGCGGGGCCGCACAGATACGCAGTATTTT. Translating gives CASSDRRRGRTDTQYF.

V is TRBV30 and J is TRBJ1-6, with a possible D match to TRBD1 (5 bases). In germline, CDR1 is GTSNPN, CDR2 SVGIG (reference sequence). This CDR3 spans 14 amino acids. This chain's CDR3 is CALGKGQGNSPLHF. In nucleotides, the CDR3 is TGTGCTCTTGGAAAGGGGCAGGGAAATTCACCCCTCCACTTT.

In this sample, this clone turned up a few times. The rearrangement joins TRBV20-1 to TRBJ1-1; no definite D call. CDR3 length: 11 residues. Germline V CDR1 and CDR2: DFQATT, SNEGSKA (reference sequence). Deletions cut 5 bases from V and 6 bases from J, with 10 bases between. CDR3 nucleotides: TGCAGTGCTGCAGGACTCTCTGAAGCTTTCTTT. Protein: CSAAGLSEAFF.

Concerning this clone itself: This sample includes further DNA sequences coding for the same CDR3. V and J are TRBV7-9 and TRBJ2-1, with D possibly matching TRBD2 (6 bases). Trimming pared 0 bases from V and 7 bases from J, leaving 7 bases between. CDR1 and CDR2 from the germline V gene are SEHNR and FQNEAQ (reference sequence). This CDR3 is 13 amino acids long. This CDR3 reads CASSLAGGNEQFF. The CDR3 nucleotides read TGTGCCAGCAGCTTAGCGGGAGGAAATGAGCAGTTCTTC.

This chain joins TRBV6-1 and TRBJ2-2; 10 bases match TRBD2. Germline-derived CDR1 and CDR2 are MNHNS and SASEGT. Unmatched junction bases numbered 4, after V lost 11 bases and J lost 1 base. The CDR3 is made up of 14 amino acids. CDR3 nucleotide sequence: TGTGCCGGTCGGACTAGCGGGAACACCGGGGAGCTGTTTTTT. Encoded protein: CAGRTSGNTGELFF.

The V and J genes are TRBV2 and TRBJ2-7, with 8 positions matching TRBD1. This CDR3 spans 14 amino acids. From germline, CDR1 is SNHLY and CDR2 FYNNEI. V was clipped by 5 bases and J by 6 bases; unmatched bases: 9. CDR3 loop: CASSSGQGIGEQYF. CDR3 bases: TGTGCCAGCAGTAGCGGACAGGGAATAGGCGAGCAGTACTTC. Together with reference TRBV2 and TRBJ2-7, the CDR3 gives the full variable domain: EPEVTQTPSHQVTQMGQEVILRCVPISNHLYFYWYRQILGQKVEFLVSFYNNEISEKSEIFDDQFSVERPDGSNFTLKIRSTKLEDSAMYFCASSSGQGIGEQYFGPGTRLTVT.

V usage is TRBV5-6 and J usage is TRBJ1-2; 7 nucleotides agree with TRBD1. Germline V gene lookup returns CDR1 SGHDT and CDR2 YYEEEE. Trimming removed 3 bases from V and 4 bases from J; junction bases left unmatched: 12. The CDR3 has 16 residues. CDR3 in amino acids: CASSSDRELLGYGYTF. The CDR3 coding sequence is TGTGCCAGCAGCTCCGACAGGGAACTACTGGGCTATGGCTACACCTTC.

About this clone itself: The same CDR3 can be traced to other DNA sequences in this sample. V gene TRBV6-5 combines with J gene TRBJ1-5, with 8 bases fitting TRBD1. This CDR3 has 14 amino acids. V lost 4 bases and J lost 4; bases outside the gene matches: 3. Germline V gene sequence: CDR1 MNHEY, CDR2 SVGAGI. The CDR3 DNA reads TGTGCCAGCAGTTCGCGACAGGGGAATCAGCCCCAGCATTTT. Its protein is CASSSRQGNQPQHF.

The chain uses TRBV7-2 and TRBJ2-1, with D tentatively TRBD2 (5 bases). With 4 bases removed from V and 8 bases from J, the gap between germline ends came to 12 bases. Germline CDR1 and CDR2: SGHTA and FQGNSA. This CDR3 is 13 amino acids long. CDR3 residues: CASSSLRGDEQFF. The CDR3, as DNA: TGTGCCAGCAGCTCGCTTCGGGGTGATGAGCAGTTCTTC.

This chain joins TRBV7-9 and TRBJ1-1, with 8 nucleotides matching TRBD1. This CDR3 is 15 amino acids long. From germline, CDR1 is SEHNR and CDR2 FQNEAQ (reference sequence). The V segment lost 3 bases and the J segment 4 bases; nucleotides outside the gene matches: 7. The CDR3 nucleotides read TGTGCCAGCAGCTTCTGGACAGGGAGTGGCACTGAAGCTTTCTTT. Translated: CASSFWTGSGTEAFF.

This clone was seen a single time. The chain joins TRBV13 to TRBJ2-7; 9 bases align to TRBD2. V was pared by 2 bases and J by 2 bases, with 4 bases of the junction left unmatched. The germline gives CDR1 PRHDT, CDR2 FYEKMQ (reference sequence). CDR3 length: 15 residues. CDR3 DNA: TGTGCCAGCAGCTTATACAGCGGGGGGCCCTACGAGCAGTACTTC. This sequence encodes CASSLYSGGPYEQYF.

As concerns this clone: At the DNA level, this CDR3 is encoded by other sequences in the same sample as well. Written as DNA, the CDR3 is TGTGCCTGGGGCACAGGGGGCACTGAAGCTTTCTTT. This codes for CAWGTGGTEAFF. V is TRBV30 and J is TRBJ1-1; TRBD1 matches at 8 bases. V trimming: 5 bases; J trimming: 4 bases; junction bases outside the gene matches: 3. This CDR3 region has 12 residues. Germline V gene sequence: CDR1 GTSNPN, CDR2 SVGIG (reference sequence).